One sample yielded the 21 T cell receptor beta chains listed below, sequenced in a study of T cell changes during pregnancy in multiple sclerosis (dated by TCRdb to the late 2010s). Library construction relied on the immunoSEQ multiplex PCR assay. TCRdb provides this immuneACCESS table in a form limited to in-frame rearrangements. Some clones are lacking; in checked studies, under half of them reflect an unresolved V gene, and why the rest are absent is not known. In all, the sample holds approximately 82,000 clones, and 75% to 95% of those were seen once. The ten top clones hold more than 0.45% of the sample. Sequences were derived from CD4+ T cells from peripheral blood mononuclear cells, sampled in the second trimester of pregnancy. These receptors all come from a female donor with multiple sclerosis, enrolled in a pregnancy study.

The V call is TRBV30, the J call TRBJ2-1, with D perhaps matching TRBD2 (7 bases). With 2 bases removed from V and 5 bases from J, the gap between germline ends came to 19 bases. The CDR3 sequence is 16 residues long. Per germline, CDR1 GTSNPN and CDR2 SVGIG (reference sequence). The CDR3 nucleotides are TGTGCCTGGAGTATGGGGGGCGGGAGAAGGGACAATGAGCAGTTCTTC. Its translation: CAWSMGGGRRDNEQFF. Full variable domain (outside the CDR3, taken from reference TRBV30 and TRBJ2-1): SQTIHQWPATLVQPVGSPLSLECTVEGTSNPNLYWYRQAAGRGLQLLFYSVGIGQISSEVPQNLSASRPQDRQFILSSKKLLLSDSGFYLCAWSMGGGRRDNEQFFGPGTRLTVL.

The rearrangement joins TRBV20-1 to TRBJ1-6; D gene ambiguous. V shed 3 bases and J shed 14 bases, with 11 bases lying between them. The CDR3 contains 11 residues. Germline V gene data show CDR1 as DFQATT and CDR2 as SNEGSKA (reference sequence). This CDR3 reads CSARAQGALHF. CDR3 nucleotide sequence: TGCAGTGCTAGGGCCCAAGGAGCCCTCCACTTT.

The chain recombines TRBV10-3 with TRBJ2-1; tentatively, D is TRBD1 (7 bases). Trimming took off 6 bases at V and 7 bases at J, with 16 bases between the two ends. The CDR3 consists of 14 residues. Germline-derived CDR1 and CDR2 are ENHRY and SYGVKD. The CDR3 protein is CAIRGGGTRNEQFF. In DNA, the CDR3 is TGTGCCATCAGAGGGGGCGGGACGAGAAATGAGCAGTTCTTC.

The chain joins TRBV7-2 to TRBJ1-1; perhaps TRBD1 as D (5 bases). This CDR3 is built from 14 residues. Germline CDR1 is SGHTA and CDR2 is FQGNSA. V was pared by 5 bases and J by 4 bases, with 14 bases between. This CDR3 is CASSQRGWSTEAFF. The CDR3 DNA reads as TGTGCCAGCAGCCAAAGGGGATGGAGCACTGAAGCTTTCTTT.

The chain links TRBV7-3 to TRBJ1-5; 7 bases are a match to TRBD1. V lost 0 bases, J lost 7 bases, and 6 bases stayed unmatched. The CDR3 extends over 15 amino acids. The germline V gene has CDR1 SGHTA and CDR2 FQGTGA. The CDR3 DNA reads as TGTGCCAGCAGCTTAACGGGGCAGGGGGAGCAGCCCCAGCATTTT. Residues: CASSLTGQGEQPQHF.

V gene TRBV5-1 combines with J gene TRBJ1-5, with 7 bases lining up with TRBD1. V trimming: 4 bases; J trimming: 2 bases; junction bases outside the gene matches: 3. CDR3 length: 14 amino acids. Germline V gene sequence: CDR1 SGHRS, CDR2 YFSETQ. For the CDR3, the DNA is TGCGCCAGCAGCGAGGGGGCCGGCAATCAGCCCCAGCATTTT. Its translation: CASSEGAGNQPQHF.

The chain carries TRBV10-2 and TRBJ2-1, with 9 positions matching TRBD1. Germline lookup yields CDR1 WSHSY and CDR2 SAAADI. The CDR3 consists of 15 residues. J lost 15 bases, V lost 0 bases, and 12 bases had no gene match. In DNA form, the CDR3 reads TGCGCCAGCAGTGAGTCACCCCCGACAGGGGGTCCCCTGTTCTTC. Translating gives CASSESPPTGGPLFF.

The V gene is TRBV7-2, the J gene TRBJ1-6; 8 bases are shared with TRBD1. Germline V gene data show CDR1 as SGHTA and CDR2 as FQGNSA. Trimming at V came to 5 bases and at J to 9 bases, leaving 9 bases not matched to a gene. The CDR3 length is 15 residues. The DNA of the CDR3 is TGTGCCAGCAGCCCAGGACAGGGAAGGACTTCACCCCTCCACTTT. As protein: CASSPGQGRTSPLHF.

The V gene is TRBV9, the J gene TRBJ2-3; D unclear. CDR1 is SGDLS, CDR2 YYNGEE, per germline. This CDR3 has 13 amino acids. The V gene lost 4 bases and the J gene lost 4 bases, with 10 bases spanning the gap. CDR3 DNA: TGTGCCAGCAGCCCCTTACGCGCAGATACGCAGTATTTT. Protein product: CASSPLRADTQYF.

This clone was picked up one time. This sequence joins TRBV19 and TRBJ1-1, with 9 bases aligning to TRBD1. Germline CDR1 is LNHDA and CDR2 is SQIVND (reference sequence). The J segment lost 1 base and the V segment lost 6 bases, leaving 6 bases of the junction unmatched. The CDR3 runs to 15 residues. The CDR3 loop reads CASRLGTGRNTEAFF. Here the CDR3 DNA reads TGTGCCAGTAGACTGGGGACAGGGAGGAACACTGAAGCTTTCTTT.

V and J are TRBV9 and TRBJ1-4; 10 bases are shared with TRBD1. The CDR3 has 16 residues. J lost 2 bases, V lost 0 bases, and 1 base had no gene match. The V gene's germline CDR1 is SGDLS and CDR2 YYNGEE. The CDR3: CASSVGQGATNEKLFF. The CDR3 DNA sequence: TGTGCCAGCAGCGTAGGACAGGGGGCGACTAATGAAAAACTGTTTTTT.

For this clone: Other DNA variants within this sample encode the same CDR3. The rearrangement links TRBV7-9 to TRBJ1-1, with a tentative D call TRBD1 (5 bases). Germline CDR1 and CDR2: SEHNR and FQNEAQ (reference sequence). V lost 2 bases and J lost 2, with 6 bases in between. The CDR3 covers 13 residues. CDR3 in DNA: TGTGCCAGCAGCTTACAGGGAAACACTGAAGCTTTCTTT. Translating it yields CASSLQGNTEAFF. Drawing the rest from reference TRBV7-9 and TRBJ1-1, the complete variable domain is DTGVSQNPRHKITKRGQNVTFRCDPISEHNRLYWYRQTLGQGPEFLTYFQNEAQLEKSRLLSDRFSAERPKGSFSTLEIQRTEQGDSAMYLCASSLQGNTEAFFGQGTRLTVV.

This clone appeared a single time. For the CDR3, the DNA is TGTGCCAGCAGCCAAGGAGGTAGCGCGAGCTCCTACGAGCAGTACTTC. It specifies CASSQGGSASSYEQYF. J is TRBJ2-7 and V is TRBV4-2, with D perhaps matching TRBD2 (5 bases). V was trimmed by 1 base and J by 0 bases, leaving 13 bases between them. The CDR3 runs 16 residues. Germline CDR1 LGHNA, CDR2 YNFKEQ.

The DNA of the CDR3 is TGTGCCAGTTCCGGGACAGGGGACTATGGCTACACCTTC. This encodes CASSGTGDYGYTF. The chain links TRBV19 to TRBJ1-2; 10 nucleotides align to TRBD1. Germline trimming cut 8 bases from V and 3 bases from J; bases unmatched to any gene: 3. Germline V CDR1 and CDR2: LNHDA, SQIVND (reference sequence). The CDR3 contains 13 residues.

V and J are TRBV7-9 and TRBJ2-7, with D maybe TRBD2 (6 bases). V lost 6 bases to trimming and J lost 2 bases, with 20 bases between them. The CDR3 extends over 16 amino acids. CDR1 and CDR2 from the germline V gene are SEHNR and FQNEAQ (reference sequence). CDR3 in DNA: TGTGCCAGCAGTGGGGGGATGGGCAATGGGGCCTACGAGCAGTACTTC. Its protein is CASSGGMGNGAYEQYF.

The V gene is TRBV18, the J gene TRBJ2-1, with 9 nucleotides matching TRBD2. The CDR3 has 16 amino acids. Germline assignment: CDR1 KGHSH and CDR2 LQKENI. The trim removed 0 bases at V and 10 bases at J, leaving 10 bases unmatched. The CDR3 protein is CASSPPTAGGSQEQFF. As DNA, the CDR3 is TGTGCCAGCTCACCACCGACAGCGGGGGGATCGCAAGAGCAGTTCTTC.

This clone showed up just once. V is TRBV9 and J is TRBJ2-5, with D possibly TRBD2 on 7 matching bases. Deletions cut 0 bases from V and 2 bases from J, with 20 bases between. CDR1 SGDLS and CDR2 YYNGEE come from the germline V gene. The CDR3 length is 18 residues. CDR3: CASSVEGGGGTIQETQYF. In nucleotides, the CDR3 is TGTGCCAGCAGCGTAGAGGGGGGAGGGGGGACTATACAAGAGACCCAGTACTTC.

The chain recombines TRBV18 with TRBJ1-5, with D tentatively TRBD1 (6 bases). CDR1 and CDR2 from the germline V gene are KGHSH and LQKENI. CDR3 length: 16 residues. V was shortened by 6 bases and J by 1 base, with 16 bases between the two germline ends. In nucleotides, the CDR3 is TGTGCCAGCTCGGACCGGGACCAGGGGAGCAATCAGCCCCAGCATTTT. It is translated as CASSDRDQGSNQPQHF.

CDR3 bases: TGTGCCAGCAGCTTGAACAGGGGGCAGAACACCGGGGAGCTGTTTTTT. It specifies CASSLNRGQNTGELFF. The chain couples TRBV5-6 to TRBJ2-2; the match to TRBD1 covers 9 bases. V lost 1 base, J lost 1 base, and 2 bases stayed unmatched. The germline gives CDR1 SGHDT, CDR2 YYEEEE. CDR3 length: 16 residues. The variable domain in full, with the rest retrieved from reference TRBV5-6 and TRBJ2-2, is DAGVTQSPTHLIKTRGQQVTLRCSPKSGHDTVSWYQQALGQGPQFIFQYYEEEERQRGNFPDRFSGHQFPNYSSELNVNALLLGDSALYLCASSLNRGQNTGELFFGEGSRLTVL.

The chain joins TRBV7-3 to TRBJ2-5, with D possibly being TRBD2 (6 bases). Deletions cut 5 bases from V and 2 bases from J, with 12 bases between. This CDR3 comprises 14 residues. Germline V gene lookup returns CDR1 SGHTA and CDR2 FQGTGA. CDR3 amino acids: CASSRGSGQETQYF. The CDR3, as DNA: TGTGCCAGCAGCCGGGGGTCAGGGCAAGAGACCCAGTACTTC.

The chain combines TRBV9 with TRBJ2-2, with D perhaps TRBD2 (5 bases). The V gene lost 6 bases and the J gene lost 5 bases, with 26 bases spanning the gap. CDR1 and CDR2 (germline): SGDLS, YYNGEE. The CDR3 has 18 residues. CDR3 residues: CASNLPPGESVGTGELFF. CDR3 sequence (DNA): TGTGCCAGCAACCTGCCGCCCGGGGAATCCGTAGGAACCGGGGAGCTGTTTTTT.